This record looks at one T cell receptor (beta chain) sequence and its context. The antigen is unknown. At one end the junction does not follow the germline gene, possibly because of a read error. The CDR3 length is 14 residues. Germline V CDR1 and CDR2: SGHRS, YFSETQ. Constant-region reverse primers amplified full-length variable regions, followed by semi-nested Nested Universal Primer A PCR. TCRdb fed the 5' RACE reads into MiXCR, producing one record per CDR3 protein. Of approximately 11,000 distinct CDR3 sequences listed, 27% are singletons. Cells sorted as Tregs were CD4+, CD25+ and CD127-/low. Study-level points and caveats: Larger-cohort validation covered only one TCR beta V-J rearrangement.

The gene calls are TRBV5-1 and TRBJ2-7, with D hard to call. Sequences were obtained from Tregs sorted from a lymph node. The receptor was isolated from a female donor with breast cancer. The chain's CDR3 is CASSLGWTSIERYF. The CDR3 DNA reads as TGCGCCAGCAGCTTGGGTTGGACCAGCATTGAGCGGTACTTC.